Below, one T cell receptor beta chain is given with its context. The antigen is not known. Losses at the gene ends were 1 base for V and 4 bases for J; bases not matched to a gene: 3. The CDR3 runs to 17 residues. Germline V gene sequence: CDR1 MGHRA, CDR2 YSYEKL. Data came from immunoSEQ multiplex PCR; TCRdb stores just in-frame clones and leaves some out. The sample holds about 140,000 clones, around nine tenths seen once. The data stem from a study of T cell responses to AZD1222 COVID-19 vaccine. Study-level findings and limits: Reports indicate that nearly half of spike-specific TCRs are directed at unmutated variant regions.

The sample consisted of peripheral blood, taken on day 0 of AZD1222 vaccination. The TCR sequence derives from an adult in good health. This sequence joins TRBV4-1 and TRBJ2-3; 15 bases line up with TRBD2. CDR3 residues: CASSQVGLAGGADTQYF. Written as DNA, the CDR3 is TGCGCCAGCAGCCAAGTAGGACTAGCGGGAGGGGCAGATACGCAGTATTTT.